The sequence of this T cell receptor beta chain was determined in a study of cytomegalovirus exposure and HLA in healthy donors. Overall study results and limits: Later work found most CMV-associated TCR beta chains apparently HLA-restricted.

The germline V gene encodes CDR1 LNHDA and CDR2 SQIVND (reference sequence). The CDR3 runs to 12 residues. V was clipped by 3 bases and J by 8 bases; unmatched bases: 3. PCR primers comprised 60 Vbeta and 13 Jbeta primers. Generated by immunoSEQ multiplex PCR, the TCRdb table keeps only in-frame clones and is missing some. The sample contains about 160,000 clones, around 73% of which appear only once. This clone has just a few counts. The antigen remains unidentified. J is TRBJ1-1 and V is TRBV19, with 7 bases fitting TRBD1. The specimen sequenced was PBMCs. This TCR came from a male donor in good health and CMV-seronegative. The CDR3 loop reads CASSMRQGEAFF. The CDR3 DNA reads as TGTGCCAGTAGTATGAGACAGGGAGAAGCTTTCTTT.